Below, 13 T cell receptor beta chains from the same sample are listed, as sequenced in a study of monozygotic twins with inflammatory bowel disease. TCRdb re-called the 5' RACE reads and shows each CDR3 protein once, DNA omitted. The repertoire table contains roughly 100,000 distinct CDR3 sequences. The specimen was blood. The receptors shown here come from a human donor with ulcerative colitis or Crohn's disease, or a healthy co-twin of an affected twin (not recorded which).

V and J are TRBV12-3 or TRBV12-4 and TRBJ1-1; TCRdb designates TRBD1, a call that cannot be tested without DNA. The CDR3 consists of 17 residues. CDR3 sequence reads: CASSFPDKTFSGSEAFF.

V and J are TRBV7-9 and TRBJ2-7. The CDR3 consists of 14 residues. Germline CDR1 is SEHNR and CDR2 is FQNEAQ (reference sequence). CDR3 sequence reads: CASSFTGSPYEQYF. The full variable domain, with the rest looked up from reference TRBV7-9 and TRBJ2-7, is DTGVSQNPRHKITKRGQNVTFRCDPISEHNRLYWYRQTLGQGPEFLTYFQNEAQLEKSRLLSDRFSAERPKGSFSTLEIQRTEQGDSAMYLCASSFTGSPYEQYFGPGTRLTVT.

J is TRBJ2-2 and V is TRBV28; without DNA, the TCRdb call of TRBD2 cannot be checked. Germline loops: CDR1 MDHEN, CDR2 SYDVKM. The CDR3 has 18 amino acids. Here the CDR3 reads CASSFPPTSGGETGELFF. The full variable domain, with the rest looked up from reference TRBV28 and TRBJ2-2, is DVKVTQSSRYLVKRTGEKVFLECVQDMDHENMFWYRQDPGLGLRLIYFSYDVKMKEKGDIPEGYSVSREKKERFSLILESASTNQTSMYLCASSFPPTSGGETGELFFGEGSRLTVL.

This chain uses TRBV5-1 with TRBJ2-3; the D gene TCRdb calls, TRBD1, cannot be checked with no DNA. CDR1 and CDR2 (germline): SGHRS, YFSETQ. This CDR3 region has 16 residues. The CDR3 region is CASSLDLAGAGDTQYF.

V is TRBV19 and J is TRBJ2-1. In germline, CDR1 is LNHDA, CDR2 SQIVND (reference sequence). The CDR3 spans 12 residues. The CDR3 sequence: CASSITGNEQFF.

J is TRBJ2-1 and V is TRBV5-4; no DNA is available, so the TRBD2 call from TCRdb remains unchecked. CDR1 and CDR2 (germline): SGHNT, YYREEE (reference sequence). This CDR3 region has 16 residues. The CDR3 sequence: CASSSFSGRNYNEQFF.

CDR3 sequence reads: CSARAPNQPQHF. V is TRBV20-1 and J is TRBJ1-5. Per the germline V gene, CDR1 is DFQATT and CDR2 is SNEGSKA (reference sequence). The length of the CDR3 is 12 residues.

CDR3 sequence reads: CSAGGGTSYEQYF. The genes are TRBV29-1 and TRBJ2-7; the TCRdb D gene call, TRBD1, has no DNA to confirm it. This CDR3 has 13 amino acids. Germline CDR1 reads SQVTM; CDR2 reads ANQGSEA.

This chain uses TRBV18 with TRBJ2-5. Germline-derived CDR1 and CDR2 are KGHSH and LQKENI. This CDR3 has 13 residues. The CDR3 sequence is CASSFLNQETQYF. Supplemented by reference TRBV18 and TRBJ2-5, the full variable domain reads NAGVMQNPRHLVRRRGQEARLRCSPMKGHSHVYWYRQLPEEGLKFMVYLQKENIIDESGMPKERFSAEFPKEGPSILRIQQVVRGDSAAYFCASSFLNQETQYFGPGTRLLVL.

The CDR3 reads CASSYPLGGGGRNEQFF. The chain employs TRBV6-2 or TRBV6-3 and TRBJ2-1; as DNA is missing, the TRBD1 call by TCRdb cannot be tested. The germline gives CDR1 MNHEY, CDR2 SVGEGT. CDR3 length: 17 residues.

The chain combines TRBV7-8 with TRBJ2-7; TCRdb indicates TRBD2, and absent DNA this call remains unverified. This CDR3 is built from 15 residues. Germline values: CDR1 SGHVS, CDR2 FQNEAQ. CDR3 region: CASSLGGGGFYEQYF.

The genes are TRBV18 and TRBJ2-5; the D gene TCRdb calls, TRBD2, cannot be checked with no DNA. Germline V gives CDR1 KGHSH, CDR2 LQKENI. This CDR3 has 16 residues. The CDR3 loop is CASSPPGLAGGETQYF. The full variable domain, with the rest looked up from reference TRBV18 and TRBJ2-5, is NAGVMQNPRHLVRRRGQEARLRCSPMKGHSHVYWYRQLPEEGLKFMVYLQKENIIDESGMPKERFSAEFPKEGPSILRIQQVVRGDSAAYFCASSPPGLAGGETQYFGPGTRLLVL.

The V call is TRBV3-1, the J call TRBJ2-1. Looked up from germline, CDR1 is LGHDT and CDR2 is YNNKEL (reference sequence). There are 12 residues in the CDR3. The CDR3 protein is CASSQRTQEQFF.